This record looks at one T cell receptor (beta chain) sequence and its context. Its antigen remains unknown. This sample was included in a study of shared clonotypes between healthy human individuals. Study overall: Every donor yielded three CD4 naive, three CD4 memory, two CD8 naive and one CD8 memory plate. General study findings and limits: Sequencing depth was expected to affect clonotype sharing among donors. Generation of non-shared clonotypes was less probable than generation of clonotypes shared by all four donors.

Profiling relied on immunoSEQ multiplex PCR, and the TCRdb table lists in-frame clones only, not all of them. The sample holds 2 million or so clones; approximately 95% are singletons and the top ten take more than 0.1%. Germline V gene lookup returns CDR1 MNHEY and CDR2 SMNVEV (reference sequence). There are 19 residues in the CDR3. The V segment lost 5 bases and the J segment 1 base; nucleotides outside the gene matches: 11. The sequencing sample was made of naive CD4+ T cells sorted from blood. Regarding subset: CD45RA+ positively selected. The TCR comes from a man between 18 and 35 years old in good health. The J gene is TRBJ2-6, the V gene TRBV27, with 10 nucleotides matching TRBD1. In nucleotides, the CDR3 is TGTGCCAGCAGTCCGCTACCGGGACAGGGGTTGTCTGGGGCCAACGTCCTGACTTTC. Translation: CASSPLPGQGLSGANVLTF.